These 21 T cell receptor beta chains share one sample of origin, sequenced in a study of OX40 agonist ivuxolimab in advanced cancers. The library was obtained by the immunoSEQ multiplex PCR assay. The source is immuneACCESS, and TCRdb retained only in-frame sequences with V and J called. Part of the clones is not carried over; for the studies checked, unresolved V genes explain less than half of this, and the remainder is unexplained. Across this sample there are tens of thousands of clones, with 90% to 95% seen only once. Together, the top ten hold approximately 12% of the sample. The specimen comprised CD4+ or CD8+ T cells sorted from blood, sampled in a trial of the OX40 agonist ivuxolimab. These receptors originate from an adult with an advanced solid tumor such as melanoma, head and neck, liver or kidney cancer.

The chain carries TRBV27 and TRBJ1-5; D remains ambiguous. Trimming left V 0 bases short and J 0 bases short, with 6 bases between. The CDR3 has 15 amino acids. CDR1 is MNHEY, CDR2 SMNVEV, per germline (reference sequence). CDR3 nucleotide sequence: TGTGCCAGCAGTTTATCGTACAATAGCAATCAGCCCCAGCATTTT. It codes for CASSLSYNSNQPQHF.

This clone was picked up one time. V is TRBV19 and J is TRBJ2-5; possibly TRBD1 for D (5 bases). In germline, CDR1 is LNHDA, CDR2 SQIVND (reference sequence). Trimming took off 5 bases at V and 0 bases at J, with 16 bases between the two ends. The CDR3 has 16 residues. In DNA, the CDR3 is TGTGCCAGTAGTGCTATCTGGGGCCTGTACCAAGAGACCCAGTACTTC. Its translation: CASSAIWGLYQETQYF.

The chain is built from TRBV28 and TRBJ2-7, with TRBD2 identical over 15 bases. This CDR3 has 17 amino acids. CDR1 and CDR2 (germline): MDHEN, SYDVKM. J gave up 0 bases and V 6 bases, and 6 bases lay outside the gene matches. The chain's CDR3 is CASSDGLAGGSSYEQYF. The CDR3 nucleotides read TGTGCCAGCAGCGACGGACTAGCGGGAGGGAGCTCCTACGAGCAGTACTTC.

The chain is built from TRBV4-1 and TRBJ2-1, with 7 bases lining up with TRBD1. CDR1 MGHRA and CDR2 YSYEKL come from the germline V gene. CDR3 length: 12 residues. The V segment lost 8 bases and the J segment 9 bases; nucleotides outside the gene matches: 7. CDR3 loop: CASGEGASEQFF. The CDR3 DNA sequence: TGCGCCAGCGGAGAGGGGGCCAGTGAGCAGTTCTTC.

The V gene is TRBV28, the J gene TRBJ2-5; 12 bases line up with TRBD2. CDR3 length: 16 amino acids. V was pared by 10 bases and J by 4 bases, with 13 bases of the junction left unmatched. From germline, CDR1 is MDHEN and CDR2 SYDVKM. The CDR3 nucleotides are TGTGCCACTTCATGGACTAGCGGGGAAATTGGAGAGACCCAGTACTTC. Residues: CATSWTSGEIGETQYF. The full variable domain, in which reference TRBV28 and TRBJ2-5 provide the parts outside the CDR3, is DVKVTQSSRYLVKRTGEKVFLECVQDMDHENMFWYRQDPGLGLRLIYFSYDVKMKEKGDIPEGYSVSREKKERFSLILESASTNQTSMYLCATSWTSGEIGETQYFGPGTRLLVL.

The CDR3 region is CASSPVTRSSGANVLTF. DNA of the CDR3: TGCGCCAGCAGCCCCGTGACAAGGAGCTCTGGGGCCAACGTCCTGACTTTC. The V call is TRBV5-1, the J call TRBJ2-6, with no clear D. Trimming shortened V by 4 bases and J by 0 bases, and 14 bases separated the two germline ends. In germline, CDR1 is SGHRS, CDR2 YFSETQ. The CDR3 spans 17 residues.

The rearrangement links TRBV19 to TRBJ2-2; TRBD2 matches at 10 bases. The CDR3 has 17 residues. Germline CDR1 LNHDA, CDR2 SQIVND (reference sequence). V lost 4 bases to trimming and J lost 5 bases; unmatched junction nucleotides: 10. The CDR3: CASSNTLAGEKTGELFF. CDR3 in DNA: TGTGCCAGTAGTAACACTCTAGCGGGAGAAAAGACCGGGGAGCTGTTTTTT.

The chain is built from TRBV28 and TRBJ2-7; D may correspond to TRBD1 or TRBD2 (6 bases each). V lost 2 bases and J lost 5, with 22 bases in between. Germline-derived CDR1 and CDR2 are MDHEN and SYDVKM. The CDR3 has 17 residues. The CDR3 loop reads CASSLRPGTREKDEQYF. CDR3 DNA: TGTGCCAGCAGTTTACGGCCGGGGACACGGGAGAAAGACGAGCAGTACTTC.

The chain uses TRBV7-9 and TRBJ2-5; 8 positions match TRBD1. V was pared by 5 bases and J by 3 bases, with 5 bases of the junction left unmatched. The CDR3 length is 14 residues. Germline assignment: CDR1 SEHNR and CDR2 FQNEAQ (reference sequence). This CDR3 reads CASSRGQGKETQYF. DNA of the CDR3: TGTGCCAGCAGCCGAGGACAGGGAAAAGAGACCCAGTACTTC.

The V and J genes are TRBV30 and TRBJ2-7; perhaps TRBD2 as D (6 bases). The ends were cut back, 2 bases at V and 3 bases at J, with 11 bases in the middle. Germline V lookup: CDR1 GTSNPN, CDR2 SVGIG (reference sequence). This CDR3 comprises 13 residues. The CDR3 here is CAWSLGRGYEQYF. CDR3 sequence (DNA): TGTGCCTGGAGTCTGGGGCGGGGCTACGAGCAGTACTTC. The variable domain in full, completed from reference TRBV30 and TRBJ2-7, reads SQTIHQWPATLVQPVGSPLSLECTVEGTSNPNLYWYRQAAGRGLQLLFYSVGIGQISSEVPQNLSASRPQDRQFILSSKKLLLSDSGFYLCAWSLGRGYEQYFGPGTRLTVT.

The chain employs TRBV6-1 and TRBJ2-7, with 7 bases matching TRBD1. The V and J ends lost 5 bases and 6 bases, in that order; junction bases with no gene match: 4. Germline V gives CDR1 MNHNS, CDR2 SASEGT. The length of the CDR3 is 12 residues. The CDR3 DNA is TGTGCCAGCAGTCAAAGACAGGGCGAGCAGTACTTC. Its translation is CASSQRQGEQYF.

The V call is TRBV6-6, the J call TRBJ2-7, with 8 bases fitting TRBD1. The CDR3 totals 15 residues. Looked up from germline, CDR1 is MNHNY and CDR2 is SVGAGI (reference sequence). V lost 3 bases, J lost 6 bases, and 10 bases stayed unmatched. CDR3 protein: CASSYREQGVREQYF. The CDR3 bases are TGTGCCAGCAGTTATAGGGAACAGGGGGTTCGCGAGCAGTACTTC.

Points on this clone: The junction departs from the called germline gene at one end, perhaps through a read error. The chain joins TRBV27 to TRBJ2-7; tentatively, D is TRBD1 (6 bases). The CDR3 loop spans 14 amino acids. Germline V CDR1 and CDR2: MNHEY, SMNVEV (reference sequence). The CDR3, as DNA: TGTGCCAGCAGTCTATCCGGGACAATCTACGAGCAGTACTTC. The encoded protein is CASSLSGTIYEQYF.

Here the CDR3 reads CASSIGRNTEAFF. The CDR3 nucleotides read TGTGCCAGCAGTATAGGGAGGAACACTGAAGCTTTCTTT. The V and J genes are TRBV27 and TRBJ1-1, with D uncertain. CDR1 is MNHEY and CDR2 is SMNVEV in the germline V gene (reference sequence). Trimming cost V 5 bases and J 1 base, with 8 bases left between them. The length of the CDR3 is 13 residues.

This chain joins TRBV28 and TRBJ1-4, with TRBD1 as a possible D gene (5 bases). The germline gives CDR1 MDHEN, CDR2 SYDVKM. Between the trimmed V and J ends, which lost 6 bases and 4 bases, there was a span of 12 bases. The CDR3 covers 14 residues. CDR3 sequence: CASRVGGLNEKLFF. The DNA of the CDR3 is TGTGCCAGCAGAGTGGGGGGACTTAATGAAAAACTGTTTTTT.

The rearrangement joins TRBV30 to TRBJ2-5; 7 bases align to TRBD1. Germline assignment: CDR1 GTSNPN and CDR2 SVGIG (reference sequence). CDR3 length: 12 residues. With 4 bases clipped from V and 5 bases from J, the junction kept 4 bases outside the gene matches. The CDR3 region is CAWTDRWETQYF. DNA for the CDR3: TGTGCCTGGACGGACAGGTGGGAGACCCAGTACTTC.

The chain links TRBV19 to TRBJ2-5; maybe TRBD1 (5 bases). CDR3 size: 14 residues. Trimming pared 5 bases from V and 5 bases from J, leaving 15 bases between. Germline V gene lookup returns CDR1 LNHDA and CDR2 SQIVND (reference sequence). CDR3 region: CASSPPGSVETQYF. Written as DNA, the CDR3 is TGTGCCAGTAGTCCCCCAGGGTCAGTGGAGACCCAGTACTTC.

By share, this clone counts as medium-sized. For the CDR3, the DNA is TGTGCCAGCAGCCCCAGGGACGGAGGACAAAAGACCCAGTACTTC. It is translated as CASSPRDGGQKTQYF. The V call is TRBV14, the J call TRBJ2-5; D may be TRBD1 or TRBD2 (5 bases each). The germline V gene encodes CDR1 SGHDN and CDR2 FVKESK. The V gene lost 4 bases and the J gene lost 6 bases, with 18 bases spanning the gap. The length of the CDR3 is 15 residues.

The CDR3 region is CASSLSEYNEQFF. The CDR3 DNA reads as TGTGCCAGCAGCTTGAGTGAATACAATGAGCAGTTCTTC. The rearrangement links TRBV5-5 to TRBJ2-1, with D uncertain. Trimming took 1 base from V and 4 from J, leaving 6 bases between them. The germline V gene encodes CDR1 SGHKS and CDR2 YYEKEE (reference sequence). The CDR3 runs 13 residues.

CDR3 region: CASSPRTEGYEQYF. The CDR3 bases are TGTGCCAGCAGTCCAAGGACCGAGGGATACGAGCAGTACTTC. The chain links TRBV27 to TRBJ2-7; D might be TRBD2 (5 bases). V was clipped by 5 bases and J by 4 bases, with 15 bases between them. The CDR3 spans 14 residues. Germline-derived CDR1 and CDR2 are MNHEY and SMNVEV (reference sequence).

The chain employs TRBV28 and TRBJ1-5; D gene unclear. Trimming took off 6 bases at V and 0 bases at J, with 9 bases between the two ends. Germline assignment: CDR1 MDHEN and CDR2 SYDVKM. This CDR3 spans 14 amino acids. The CDR3 loop is CASRPPVSNQPQHF. DNA of the CDR3: TGTGCCAGCAGACCCCCAGTTAGCAATCAGCCCCAGCATTTT.